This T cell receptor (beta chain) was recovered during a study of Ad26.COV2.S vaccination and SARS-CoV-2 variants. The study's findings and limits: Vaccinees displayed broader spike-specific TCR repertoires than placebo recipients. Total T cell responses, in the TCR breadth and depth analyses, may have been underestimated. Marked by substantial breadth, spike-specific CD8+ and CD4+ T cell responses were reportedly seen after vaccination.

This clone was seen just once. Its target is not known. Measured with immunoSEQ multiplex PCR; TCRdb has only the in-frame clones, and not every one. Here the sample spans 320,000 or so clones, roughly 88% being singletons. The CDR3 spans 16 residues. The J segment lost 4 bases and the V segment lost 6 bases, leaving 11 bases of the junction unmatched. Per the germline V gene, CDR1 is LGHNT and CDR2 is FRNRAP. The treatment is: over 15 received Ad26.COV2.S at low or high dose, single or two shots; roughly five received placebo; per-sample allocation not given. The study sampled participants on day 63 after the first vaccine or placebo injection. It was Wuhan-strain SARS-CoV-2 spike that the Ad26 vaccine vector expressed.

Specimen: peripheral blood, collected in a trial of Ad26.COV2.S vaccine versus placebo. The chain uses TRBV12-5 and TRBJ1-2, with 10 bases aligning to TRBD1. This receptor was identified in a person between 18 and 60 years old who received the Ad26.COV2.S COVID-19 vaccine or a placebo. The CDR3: CASGPGQGTGVYGYTF. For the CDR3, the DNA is TGTGCTAGTGGCCCTGGACAAGGGACAGGGGTCTATGGCTACACCTTC.